This TCR beta chain came from a study of shared clonotypes between healthy human individuals (dated by TCRdb to the early 2020s). As for the study more broadly: A few men and a couple of women, aged 18 to 49 years, made up the cohort. Libraries were prepared and TCR repertoires were sequenced by different laboratories using diverse techniques, in order to increase sequencing depth and limit assay-specific biases. To estimate repertoire size and how much clonotypes are shared between individuals, the study performed deep sequencing of blood TCR repertoires from about five healthy adults. Leukapheresis yielded between about 0.9 and 9.5 billion PBMCs per donor. For each donor, three plates each were used for CD4 naive and CD4 memory, two plates were used for CD8 naive, and one plate was used for CD8 memory.

Study-wide conclusions, independent of this receptor: Naive subsets generally had larger estimated clonotype richness than memory subsets did. Across four donors, roughly 5.4% of naive CD4, more than 3% of naive CD8, about 2.3% of memory CD4, and roughly 0.41% of memory CD8 clonotypes were shared. Sampling was limited to blood, and TCR repertoires in tissue likely differ from TCR repertoires in blood. Incomplete sequencing was indicated by rarefaction of sorted-subset datasets, despite the large sequencing depth. Pairwise subsampling led to the expectation that sequencing depth would affect the degree of clonotype sharing among donors. Because the study included a small number of donors, the genetic and exposure-history diversity represented was limited. Compared with non-shared clonotypes, clonotypes shared by all four sorted-subset donors had higher generation probabilities.

Using the deep immunoSEQ assay, multiplex PCR amplified TCR CDR3 regions from genomic DNA. Extracted genomic DNA from each cell subset was distributed evenly across all wells of several immunoSEQ 96-well plates, and each plate was treated as a replicate. For sorted subsets, approximately 200 ng of genomic DNA, equivalent to about 30,000 T cell genomes, went into each replicate PCR. Purified libraries were measured with a Qubit 3.0 fluorometer, size-checked on a Bioanalyzer 2100, and measured again with the KAPA Library Quantification kit. Every immunoSEQ 96-well plate was sequenced on a dedicated single-read 150-cycle Illumina NextSeq 550 flow cell. The authors' analysis ran thus. The immunoSEQ output contained only junctional sequences without quality scores, so filtering could not match that applied to full-length reads. To assign V/J genes and CDR3, sequences were annotated using PyIR, a Python wrapper for IgBLAST v1.9, with IMGT germline references. Reads were filtered out if the reads had weak V/J assignments (E-value above 1e-6), no CDR3, stop codons, out-of-frame junctions, or ambiguous translated residues. V3J clonotypes were defined as sequences sharing an identical inferred V gene, J gene, and CDR3 amino acid sequence. To compute the percentage overlap between repertoires, the number of shared unique clonotypes was divided by the size of the smaller repertoire. Three approaches were used to assess repertoire richness: RTK rarefaction, the Chao1 estimator, and Recon v2.1 estimates of unobserved clonotypes. Generation probabilities for all TCRbeta clonotypes obtained by the gDNA method from a handful of donors were computed using OLGA. Not all clones reach the TCRdb copy of this immuneACCESS table, which keeps in-frame sequences only. Checked studies attribute under half of the gap to unresolved V genes and leave the rest unexplained. The V and J calls and clone size come from that table; D and trimming were worked out from the DNA. This sample comprises roughly 2.5 million clones, approximately 90% of them detected only once. The top ten constitute over 0.12% of the sample.

The donors were healthy, HIV-negative adults with no recently reported acute infections or vaccinations. Every donor was a Caucasian adult living in Nashville, Tennessee, USA. Magnetic negative selection was used to enrich CD4+ T cells, after which naive cells were positively selected on CD45RA and the negative fraction became the memory subset. Blood was obtained by leukapheresis, after which PBMCs were separated by Ficoll-Histopaque density gradient centrifugation and cryopreserved in liquid nitrogen vapor phase. Analytical flow cytometry was used to check the purity and quantity of every magnetically sorted T cell population. Genomic DNA was isolated from each sorted fraction and quantified by UV absorbance on a Nanodrop 2000c. Points on this clone: Its binding antigen is unknown. Qualities for individual bases were not recorded, and no much larger clone is one base off. In the same sample, other DNA sequences code for this CDR3.

The cysteine opens and the phenylalanine closes a CDR3 of 15 amino acids. The retained sequence is limited to the CDR3, 45 bases, with the frame set at the first base. The trim is 0 bases for V and 4 bases for J, with a gap of 11 bases between the germline ends. CDR1 and CDR2 (SGHRS, YFSETQ) derive from the germline V gene. This clonotype was obtained from a man between 18 and 35 years old in good health. The chain couples TRBV5-1 to TRBJ1-5; the D gene identity is not certain. Sequenced material: naive CD4+ T cells sorted from blood. In the paper's terms, the cell subset or site label means: CD45RA+ positively selected. The CDR3 here reads CASSLEGASNQPQHF. The nucleotide sequence is given as TGCGCCAGCAGCTTGGAAGGTGCGTCGAATCAGCCCCAGCATTTT. The entire variable domain, with the stretches around the CDR3 drawn from the reference TRBV5-1 and TRBJ1-5 proteins, is KAGVTQTPRYLIKTRGQQVTLSCSPISGHRSVSWYQQTPGQGLQFLFEYFSETQRNKGNFPGRFSGRQFSNSRSEMNVSTLELGDSALYLCASSLEGASNQPQHFGDGTRLSIL.